This is a list of T cell receptor beta chains from one sample in a study of blood T cell repertoires in COVID-19. Here immunoSEQ multiplex PCR was the method, and the copy in TCRdb shows in-frame clones only, minus some. The sample has over 100,000 clones; approximately 90% are singletons. Material for sequencing was peripheral blood. The receptors shown here come from a human donor with acute or convalescent COVID-19. The donor label of this sample is uncertain. CDR3s include the opening cysteine and the closing phenylalanine or tryptophan. The D gene is left open where the match is weak. Expanded clones are given a class, and other clones once, few, many or no size at all.

>TRBD1|TRBJ1-1|NA|TRBV6-5
TGTACCAGCAGACCCAACCGGGACAGAGGGTGGGCTTTCTTT
CTSRPNRDRGWAFF
>NA|TRBJ1-4|NA|TRBV5-6
TGTGCCAGCAGCTTTAGGGCAGGGTCCGCGACTAATGAAAAACTGTTTTTT
CASSFRAGSATNEKLFF
>NA|TRBJ1-2|NA|TRBV5-1
TGCGCCAGCAGCTTGGCTACCTCTGGGCAGCTCTATGGCTACACCTTC
CASSLATSGQLYGYTF
>NA|TRBJ1-2|NA|TRBV7-8
TGTGCCAGCAGCTCGGCAGGGAACTATGGCTACACCTTC
CASSSAGNYGYTF
>NA|TRBJ1-5|few|TRBV10-3
TGTGCCATCAGGCAGGGTCCCAATCAGCCCCAGCATTTT
CAIRQGPNQPQHF
>TRBD2|TRBJ2-1|NA|TRBV7-2
TGTGCCAGCACCCTTAGTAGTGGCGGGAGTTTTGTCAATGAGCAGTTCTTC
CASTLSSGGSFVNEQFF
>NA|TRBJ1-1|NA|TRBV5-1
TGCGCCAGCAGCTTGGGGGGCGCGGACACTGAAGCTTTCTTT
CASSLGGADTEAFF
>TRBD1|TRBJ1-6|NA|TRBV3-1/TRBV3-2
TGTGCCAGCAGCCAAGGTTTGGGGACAGGGACTTCACCCCTCCACTTT
CASSQGLGTGTSPLHF
>NA|TRBJ1-2|NA|TRBV9
TGTGCCAGCAGCGTAGGGGTGGAGGGTAACTATGGCTACACCTTC
CASSVGVEGNYGYTF
>TRBD1|TRBJ1-2|NA|TRBV4-3
TGCGCCAGCAGCCGTGCCCTGACAGGGAACTATGGCTACACCTTC
CASSRALTGNYGYTF
>TRBD2|TRBJ2-7|few|TRBV7-3
TGTGCCAGCCGTTCGGGGCGGGAGGGCCTCGAGCAGTACTTC
CASRSGREGLEQYF
>TRBD2|TRBJ2-3|NA|TRBV15
TGTGCCACAAATAAGGTAGCGGGACCTCCTAGCACAGATACGCAGTATTTT
CATNKVAGPPSTDTQYF
>TRBD2|TRBJ2-1|once|TRBV18
TGTGCCAGCTCAGAGCGGGAGTCTCAAGGGGAGCAGTTCTTC
CASSERESQGEQFF
>NA|TRBJ1-2|NA|TRBV20-1
TGCAGTGCTAGTCTGTCGGACTGGGGCTACACCTTC
CSASLSDWGYTF
>TRBD1|TRBJ2-3|few|TRBV28
TGTGCCTCCCTACAGGGGGATACGCAGTATTTT
CASLQGDTQYF
>NA|TRBJ1-5|NA|TRBV7-2
TGTGCCAGCAGCTCTAACAATCAGCCCCAGCATTTT
CASSSNNQPQHF
>TRBD1|TRBJ1-2|NA|TRBV28
TGTGCCAGCAAGGGACAGCCTTATGGCTACACCTTC
CASKGQPYGYTF
>TRBD1|TRBJ1-6|once|TRBV19
TGTGCCAGTAGTCCACCGACAGGGTCCGGACTTAATTCACCCCTCCACTTT
CASSPPTGSGLNSPLHF
>NA|TRBJ2-7|NA|TRBV28
TGTGCCAGCAGCTTACAGGGATCATCCTACGAGCAGTACTTC
CASSLQGSSYEQYF
>NA|TRBJ1-1|NA|TRBV6-5
TGTGCCACCATGAACACAGGAATCAACACTGAAGCTTTCTTT
CATMNTGINTEAFF
>NA|TRBJ2-5|once|TRBV9
TGTGCCAGCAGCCCTGGGGGGAGACAAGAGACCCAGTACTTC
CASSPGGRQETQYF
>NA|TRBJ2-2|few|TRBV7-2
TGTGCCAGCAGCTCGGTAGCGGCTGACGGGGAGCTGTTTTTT
CASSSVAADGELFF
>TRBD1|TRBJ1-1|NA|TRBV5-1
TGCGCCAGCAGCAGGGGACAGGGCAGGGGCATGAACACTGAAGCTTTCTTT
CASSRGQGRGMNTEAFF
>NA|TRBJ1-1|NA|TRBV30
TGTGCCTGGAGGAGCACGGGGGACTCTGAAGCTTTCTTT
CAWRSTGDSEAFF
>NA|TRBJ1-5|NA|TRBV6-2/TRBV6-3
TGTGCCAGCAGTTTCGGGGACAAACCTTATAGCAATCAGCCCCAGCATTTT
CASSFGDKPYSNQPQHF
>NA|TRBJ2-1|NA|TRBV12-3/TRBV12-4
TGTGCCAGCAGGTACGTAGAGGAAGAGCAGTTCTTC
CASRYVEEEQFF
>TRBD1|TRBJ2-5|NA|TRBV15
TGTGCCACCAGCACTTACGACAGGGACCAAGAGACCCAGTACTTC
CATSTYDRDQETQYF
>TRBD1|TRBJ1-1|NA|TRBV19
TGTGCCAGTAGTTTTAGACAGGGCAACACTGAAGCTTTCTTT
CASSFRQGNTEAFF
>NA|TRBJ1-5|NA|TRBV19
TGTGCCAGTAGTAAGGAGAGTAATCAGCCCCAGCATTTT
CASSKESNQPQHF
>TRBD1|TRBJ1-1|NA|TRBV18
TGTGCCAGCTCACAGCAGAGGACAGGTGTAAAGGAAGCTTTCTTT
CASSQQRTGVKEAFF
>NA|TRBJ1-5|NA|TRBV27
TGTGCCAGCAGGCTTGCGGGGCTACCTTATAGCAATCAGCCCCAGCATTTT
CASRLAGLPYSNQPQHF
>NA|TRBJ1-5|NA|TRBV4-2
TGTGCCAGCAGCCTCCGGGACAAACCTCTTAGCAATCAGCCCCAGCATTTT
CASSLRDKPLSNQPQHF
>NA|TRBJ1-2|NA|TRBV6-2/TRBV6-3
TGTGCCAGCAGTAATCTGGGGGCTATTGGCTACACCTTC
CASSNLGAIGYTF
>TRBD1|TRBJ2-1|NA|TRBV3-1/TRBV3-2
TGTGCCAGCAGCAAATCACAGGGGTATGGGGTGAGGTACTCCTACAATGAGCAGTTCTTC
CASSKSQGYGVRYSYNEQFF
>TRBD1|TRBJ1-1|NA|TRBV5-1
TGCGCCAGCAGCCAGACAGGGGGGACGAACACTGAAGCTTTCTTT
CASSQTGGTNTEAFF
>TRBD2|TRBJ2-1|NA|TRBV7-9
TGTGCCAGCAGCTCTCCGGGACTAGCCCGCAATGAGCAGTTCTTC
CASSSPGLARNEQFF
>TRBD1|TRBJ1-2|NA|TRBV7-2
TGTGCCAGCAGCCCGAGGGCAGGGGGCCAATTTAACTATGGCTACACCTTC
CASSPRAGGQFNYGYTF
>TRBD1|TRBJ1-2|once|TRBV3-1/TRBV3-2
TGTGCCAGCAGACAACAGGGGGCCGATGGCTACACCTTC
CASRQQGADGYTF
>TRBD1|TRBJ1-1|NA|TRBV4-3
TGCGCCAGCAGCCGAGATACAGGGGTTCTTACTGAAGCTTTCTTT
CASSRDTGVLTEAFF
>NA|TRBJ1-5|once|TRBV6-6
TGTGCCAGCAGTTACGCCCCGGATCAGCCCCAGCATTTT
CASSYAPDQPQHF
>TRBD1|TRBJ2-7|NA|TRBV18
TGTGCCAGCTCACCACCGGGACAGGTGGTGGTCAAGTACTTC
CASSPPGQVVVKYF
>NA|TRBJ2-2|NA|TRBV5-1
TGCGCCAGCAGCTTGGGACTGAGCGGGGAGCTGTTTTTT
CASSLGLSGELFF